A single sample gave rise to the 28 T cell receptor beta chains below, sequenced in a study of shared clonotypes between healthy human individuals. TCRdb's copy holds only in-frame clones and misses some; the assay was immunoSEQ multiplex PCR. The sample includes approximately 840,000 clones, just over 95% of them seen just once. CD8 cells classed as naive were CD45RO-negative and positively selected for CCR7, excluding terminally differentiated effector memory CD45RA+ cells. Material for sequencing was naive CD8+ T cells sorted from blood. The source of these receptors is a man aged 25 to 45 in good health.

V gene TRBV28 combines with J gene TRBJ2-1; D possibly corresponds to TRBD1 (6 bases). The CDR3 sequence is 15 residues long. V lost 6 bases and J lost 5, with 17 bases in between. Looked up from germline, CDR1 is MDHEN and CDR2 is SYDVKM. This CDR3 reads CASSPEGGENNEQFF. In nucleotides, the CDR3 is TGTGCCAGCAGCCCAGAAGGGGGAGAGAACAATGAGCAGTTCTTC.

A single count supports this clone. The chain has TRBV4-2 and TRBJ1-1, with D tentatively TRBD1 (5 bases). Trimming cost V 5 bases and J 2 bases, with 15 bases left between them. The CDR3 has 15 residues. CDR1 LGHNA and CDR2 YNFKEQ come from the germline V gene. The CDR3 sequence is CASSGQTTENTEAFF. Here the CDR3 DNA reads TGTGCCAGCAGCGGCCAAACGACAGAAAACACTGAAGCTTTCTTT.

The V call is TRBV6-5, the J call TRBJ2-7; perhaps TRBD2 as D (5 bases). Germline V CDR1 and CDR2: MNHEY, SVGAGI. This CDR3 is 15 amino acids long. The V end was cut by 0 bases, the J end by 2 bases, with 11 bases between. Written as DNA, the CDR3 is TGTGCCAGCAGTTACTCAACCGCGGGTCCCTACGAGCAGTACTTC. As protein: CASSYSTAGPYEQYF.

This chain connects TRBV7-9 to TRBJ1-1; 9 nucleotides agree with TRBD1. The junction had 9 bases not matched to a gene; V was cut back by 7 bases and J by 6 bases. The CDR3 totals 14 residues. The V gene's germline CDR1 is SEHNR and CDR2 FQNEAQ (reference sequence). CDR3 amino acids: CASTPTGGSAEAFF. As DNA, the CDR3 is TGTGCCAGCACCCCGACAGGGGGTAGCGCTGAAGCTTTCTTT.

The chain links TRBV9 to TRBJ2-1, with 9 bases identical to TRBD1. Germline V lookup: CDR1 SGDLS, CDR2 YYNGEE. V lost 4 bases to trimming and J lost 8 bases; unmatched junction nucleotides: 10. This CDR3 is 15 amino acids long. The CDR3 region is CASSPRQRTGDEQFF. The CDR3 bases are TGTGCCAGCAGCCCCCGACAACGGACAGGGGATGAGCAGTTCTTC.

This clone was observed once. The V gene is TRBV29-1, the J gene TRBJ2-1, with unresolved D. Trimming took 4 bases from V and 4 from J, leaving 14 bases between them. Looked up from germline, CDR1 is SQVTM and CDR2 is ANQGSEA. This CDR3 region has 14 residues. CDR3 region: CSVVGDTTYNEQFF. CDR3 coding DNA: TGCAGCGTTGTAGGAGACACAACATACAATGAGCAGTTCTTC.

The chain links TRBV18 to TRBJ1-1; D is uncertain. The germline V gene encodes CDR1 KGHSH and CDR2 LQKENI. V was pared by 2 bases and J by 0 bases, with 10 bases between. The CDR3 is 15 amino acids. CDR3 nucleotides: TGTGCCAGCTCACCAAGAGATTGGTTGAACACTGAAGCTTTCTTT. Encoded protein: CASSPRDWLNTEAFF.

V usage is TRBV30 and J usage is TRBJ2-1; 8 bases agree with TRBD2. After removal of 2 bases from V and 7 bases from J, the junction contained 7 bases not matched to a gene. The V gene's germline CDR1 is GTSNPN and CDR2 SVGIG (reference sequence). The CDR3 totals 14 residues. CDR3 DNA: TGTGCCTGGAGTCGGGAGGGCCTCGGGAATGAGCAGTTCTTC. Protein product: CAWSREGLGNEQFF.

The chain links TRBV6-1 to TRBJ1-4, with TRBD1 matching over 12 bases. The CDR3 is 15 residues long. V lost 4 bases to trimming and J lost 6 bases; unmatched junction nucleotides: 3. In germline, CDR1 is MNHNS, CDR2 SASEGT. The CDR3 bases are TGTGCCAGCAGTGTTGGGACAGGGGGCGATGAAAAACTGTTTTTT. It translates to CASSVGTGGDEKLFF.

This chain links TRBV7-3 with TRBJ2-3; 10 bases agree with TRBD2. Looked up from germline, CDR1 is SGHTA and CDR2 is FQGTGA. Losses at the gene ends were 5 bases for V and 1 base for J; bases not matched to a gene: 3. The CDR3 spans 15 residues. CDR3 DNA: TGTGCCAGCAGCGTCGGGACTAGCGGCACAGATACGCAGTATTTT. Residues: CASSVGTSGTDTQYF.

This chain joins TRBV27 and TRBJ2-7; D might be TRBD1 (6 bases). This CDR3 has 13 amino acids. Trimming removed 6 bases from V and 1 base from J, with 10 bases in between. The germline V gene has CDR1 MNHEY and CDR2 SMNVEV (reference sequence). In DNA, the CDR3 is TGTGCCAGCAGCAGGACAGAATCCTACGAGCAGTACTTC. Its translation is CASSRTESYEQYF.

The genes are TRBV6-6 and TRBJ2-5; 11 nucleotides line up with TRBD2. The CDR3 spans 15 residues. Trimming at V came to 2 bases and at J to 5 bases, leaving 4 bases not matched to a gene. Germline V gene data show CDR1 as MNHNY and CDR2 as SVGAGI (reference sequence). CDR3 region: CASSYTPSGRETQYF. The CDR3 nucleotides read TGTGCCAGCAGTTACACACCTAGCGGGAGGGAGACCCAGTACTTC.

The chain carries TRBV7-9 and TRBJ1-2; unclear D gene. The CDR3 runs to 15 residues. V was clipped by 5 bases and J by 2 bases, with 15 bases between them. Per the germline V gene, CDR1 is SEHNR and CDR2 is FQNEAQ (reference sequence). CDR3 residues: CASSTVAAENYGYTF. The CDR3, as DNA: TGTGCCAGCAGCACCGTGGCCGCCGAGAACTATGGCTACACCTTC.

The V call is TRBV7-6, the J call TRBJ2-7; 7 bases align to TRBD1. Germline trimming cut 3 bases from V and 2 bases from J; bases unmatched to any gene: 4. Germline CDR1 is SGHVS and CDR2 is FNYEAQ. CDR3 length equals 14 residues. The CDR3 coding sequence is TGTGCCAGCAGCTTGACAGGGTTCCCCTACGAGCAGTACTTC. Protein sequence: CASSLTGFPYEQYF.

The chain is built from TRBV30 and TRBJ2-3, with 9 bases fitting TRBD2. Unmatched junction bases numbered 7, after V lost 1 base and J lost 2 bases. Germline values: CDR1 GTSNPN, CDR2 SVGIG (reference sequence). This CDR3 contains 16 residues. CDR3 sequence (DNA): TGTGCCTGGAGTGAAGGAGCGGGGGGAATCACAGATACGCAGTATTTT. Residues: CAWSEGAGGITDTQYF.

This chain joins TRBV5-8 and TRBJ1-5, with TRBD1 as a possible D gene (6 bases). From germline, CDR1 is SGHTS and CDR2 YDEGEE. The germline V and J ends were trimmed by 4 bases and 13 bases, with 24 bases remaining between them. The CDR3 consists of 15 residues. The CDR3 bases are TGTGCCAGCAGCCCCGTGCCCTATGAGCACAGGGCTCAGCATTTT. Protein sequence: CASSPVPYEHRAQHF.

With regard to this clone: Other DNA sequences in the same sample also yield this CDR3. This chain links TRBV27 with TRBJ2-7; tentatively, D is TRBD2 (5 bases). Germline CDR1 reads MNHEY; CDR2 reads SMNVEV (reference sequence). The CDR3 extends over 14 amino acids. V shed 2 bases and J shed 0 bases, with 8 bases lying between them. The CDR3 DNA is TGTGCCAGCAGTTTAGGGCGGGCCTCCTACGAGCAGTACTTC. Translating gives CASSLGRASYEQYF.

The V gene is TRBV28, the J gene TRBJ2-3, with 7 bases lining up with TRBD2. Trimming at V came to 6 bases and at J to 0 bases, leaving 15 bases not matched to a gene. CDR3 size: 18 residues. Germline CDR1 is MDHEN and CDR2 is SYDVKM. CDR3 sequence (DNA): TGTGCCAGCAGCGACCGAAACACCCAACTAGCGAGCACAGATACGCAGTATTTT. Translating gives CASSDRNTQLASTDTQYF. Supplemented by reference TRBV28 and TRBJ2-3, the full variable domain reads DVKVTQSSRYLVKRTGEKVFLECVQDMDHENMFWYRQDPGLGLRLIYFSYDVKMKEKGDIPEGYSVSREKKERFSLILESASTNQTSMYLCASSDRNTQLASTDTQYFGPGTRLTVL.

This chain uses TRBV19 with TRBJ2-1; 7 bases match TRBD2. J gave up 9 bases and V 4 bases, and 6 bases lay outside the gene matches. Per germline, CDR1 LNHDA and CDR2 SQIVND (reference sequence). This CDR3 region has 13 residues. In DNA, the CDR3 is TGTGCCAGTAGTAGGACTAGTTCGGGTGAGCAGTTCTTC. This codes for CASSRTSSGEQFF.

This rearrangement joins TRBV5-1 to TRBJ2-7; the match to TRBD1 covers 7 bases. Germline CDR1 is SGHRS and CDR2 is YFSETQ. This CDR3 has 14 amino acids. V shed 0 bases and J 7 bases; nucleotides not matched to a gene: 7. The CDR3 DNA reads TGCGCCAGCAGCTTGGGACAGGGCCCCGGGGAGCAGTACTTC. It specifies CASSLGQGPGEQYF.

In nucleotides, the CDR3 is TGTGCCAGTGTTCCGGGGGCCAATGAGCAGTTCTTC. Translated, it gives CASVPGANEQFF. The gene calls are TRBV2 and TRBJ2-1; D possibly uses TRBD1 or TRBD2 (6 bases each). V dropped 9 bases and J dropped 6 bases, with 12 bases sitting between them. The germline CDR1 and CDR2 sequences are SNHLY and FYNNEI. There are 12 residues in the CDR3. The entire variable domain, with the rest obtained from reference TRBV2 and TRBJ2-1, is as follows: EPEVTQTPSHQVTQMGQEVILRCVPISNHLYFYWYRQILGQKVEFLVSFYNNEISEKSEIFDDQFSVERPDGSNFTLKIRSTKLEDSAMYFCASVPGANEQFFGPGTRLTVL.

This clone occurred a few times. The chain is built from TRBV20-1 and TRBJ1-2, with D uncertain. The CDR3 is made up of 11 amino acids. Per germline, CDR1 DFQATT and CDR2 SNEGSKA (reference sequence). V gave up 0 bases and J gave up 4 bases, with 3 bases separating them. CDR3 in amino acids: CSARDPYGYTF. The CDR3 bases are TGCAGTGCTAGAGATCCCTATGGCTACACCTTC.

The chain is built from TRBV2 and TRBJ2-1; 7 positions match TRBD1. The CDR3 sequence is 14 residues long. The junction had 9 bases not matched to a gene; V was cut back by 9 bases and J by 4 bases. From germline, CDR1 is SNHLY and CDR2 FYNNEI. Here the CDR3 reads CARKRQGGYNEQFF. The CDR3 DNA reads as TGTGCCAGGAAGAGACAGGGTGGATACAATGAGCAGTTCTTC.

This clone was counted a single time. V gene TRBV2 combines with J gene TRBJ2-1; no clear D. The V and J ends lost 5 bases and 7 bases respectively, with 3 bases between them. CDR1 and CDR2 from the germline V gene are SNHLY and FYNNEI. The length of the CDR3 is 10 residues. The CDR3 spells CASSLNEQFF. CDR3 DNA sequence: TGTGCCAGCAGTCTAAATGAGCAGTTCTTC.

The J gene is TRBJ2-7, the V gene TRBV5-8; perhaps TRBD1 as D (6 bases). The V end lost 4 bases, the J end lost 7 bases, and 21 bases lay between the germline ends. Germline-derived CDR1 and CDR2 are SGHTS and YDEGEE. There are 15 residues in the CDR3. CDR3 region: CASSAGTSGLEEQYF. In nucleotides, the CDR3 is TGTGCCAGCAGCGCAGGGACATCGGGCTTAGAGGAGCAGTACTTC.

The V call is TRBV30, the J call TRBJ2-7; D is possibly TRBD1 or TRBD2 (6 bases each). Trimming stripped 0 bases from V and 1 base from J, with 10 bases between. This CDR3 is built from 14 residues. Per germline, CDR1 GTSNPN and CDR2 SVGIG (reference sequence). CDR3 region: CAWSVRGDSYEQYF. CDR3 nucleotides: TGTGCCTGGAGTGTAAGGGGGGATTCCTACGAGCAGTACTTC.

J is TRBJ2-4 and V is TRBV6-1; 8 nucleotides align to TRBD1. There are 12 residues in the CDR3. V lost 3 bases, J lost 14 bases, and 6 bases stayed unmatched. Germline CDR1 MNHNS, CDR2 SASEGT. CDR3 in amino acids: CASSDMDRAEYF. CDR3 sequence (DNA): TGTGCCAGCAGTGACATGGACAGGGCTGAGTACTTC.

The genes are TRBV5-4 and TRBJ2-7; no clear D gene. Per germline, CDR1 SGHNT and CDR2 YYREEE (reference sequence). V lost 0 bases to trimming and J lost 4 bases, with 11 bases between them. The CDR3 runs to 14 residues. The CDR3 DNA follows: TGTGCCAGCAGCTTGGGGGTCGGGCCTTACGAGCAGTACTTC. Amino acids: CASSLGVGPYEQYF.